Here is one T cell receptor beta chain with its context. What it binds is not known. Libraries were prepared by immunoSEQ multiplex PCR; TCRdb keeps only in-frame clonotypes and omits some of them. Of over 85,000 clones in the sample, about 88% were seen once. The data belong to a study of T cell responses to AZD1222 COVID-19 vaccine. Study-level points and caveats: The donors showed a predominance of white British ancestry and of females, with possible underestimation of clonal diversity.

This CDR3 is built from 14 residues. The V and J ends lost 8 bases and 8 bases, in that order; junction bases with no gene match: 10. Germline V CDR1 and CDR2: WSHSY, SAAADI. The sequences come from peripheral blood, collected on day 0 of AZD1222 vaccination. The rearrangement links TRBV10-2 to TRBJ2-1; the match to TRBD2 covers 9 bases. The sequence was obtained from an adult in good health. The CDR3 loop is CASFTAGGKDEQFF. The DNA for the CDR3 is TGCGCCAGCTTCACAGCGGGAGGAAAGGATGAGCAGTTCTTC.